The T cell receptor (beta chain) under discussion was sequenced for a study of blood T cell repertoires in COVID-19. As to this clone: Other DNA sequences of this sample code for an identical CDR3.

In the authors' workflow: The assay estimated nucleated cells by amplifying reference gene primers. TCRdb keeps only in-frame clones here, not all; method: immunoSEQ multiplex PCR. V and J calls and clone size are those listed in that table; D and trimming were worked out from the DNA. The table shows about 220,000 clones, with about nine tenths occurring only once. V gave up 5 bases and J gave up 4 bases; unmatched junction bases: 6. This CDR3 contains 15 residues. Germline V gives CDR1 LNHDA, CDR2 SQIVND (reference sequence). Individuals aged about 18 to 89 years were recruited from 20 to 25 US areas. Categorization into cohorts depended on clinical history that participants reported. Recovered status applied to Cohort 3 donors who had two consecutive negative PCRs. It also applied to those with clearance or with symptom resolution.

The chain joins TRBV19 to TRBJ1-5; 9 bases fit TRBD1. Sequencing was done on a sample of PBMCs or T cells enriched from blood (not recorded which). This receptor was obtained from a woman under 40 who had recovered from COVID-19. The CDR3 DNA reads TGTGCCAGTAGTCCTACAGGGGGCAGGAATCAGCCCCAGCATTTT. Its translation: CASSPTGGRNQPQHF.